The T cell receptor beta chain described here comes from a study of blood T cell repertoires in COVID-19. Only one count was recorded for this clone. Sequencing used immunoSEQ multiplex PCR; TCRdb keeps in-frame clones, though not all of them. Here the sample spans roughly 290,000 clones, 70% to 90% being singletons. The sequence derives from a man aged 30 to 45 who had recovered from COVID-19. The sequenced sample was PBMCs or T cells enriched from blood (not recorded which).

The CDR3 spells CATSDSTAGTYYGYTF. CDR3 DNA: TGTGCCACCAGTGATTCAACCGCCGGGACATACTATGGCTACACCTTC. J is TRBJ1-2 and V is TRBV24-1, with D possibly being TRBD1 (6 bases). The germline V gene has CDR1 KGHDR and CDR2 SFDVKD. V shed 2 bases and J shed 3 bases, with 15 bases lying between them. The CDR3 consists of 16 residues.